Only a few counts were recorded for the clone carrying this T cell receptor beta chain. Germline values: CDR1 SGHDT, CDR2 YYEEEE. There are 15 residues in the CDR3. V shed 4 bases, J shed 11 bases, and the junction held 17 bases outside the gene matches. The record originates from a study of blood T cells in healthy people across ages. Combining a sample-barcoded 5' primer with a J-beta primer mix, a second PCR ran for roughly 7 to 12 cycles. TCRdb reanalysed the 5' RACE reads using MiXCR and keeps one entry per CDR3 protein. The table includes around 850,000 distinct CDR3 sequences, around 34% detected once.

Sequences were obtained from blood. The chain has TRBV5-6 and TRBJ2-5; 7 nucleotides match TRBD1. The sequence derives from a young man in good health. This CDR3 is CASSVPRDSYNEQYF. The CDR3 DNA follows: TGTGCCAGCAGCGTACCCCGGGACAGTTACAATGAGCAGTACTTC. Full variable domain (missing parts from reference TRBV5-6 and TRBJ2-5): DAGVTQSPTHLIKTRGQQVTLRCSPKSGHDTVSWYQQALGQGPQFIFQYYEEEERQRGNFPDRFSGHQFPNYSSELNVNALLLGDSALYLCASSVPRDSYNEQYFGPGTRLLVL.